This T cell receptor (beta chain) is from a study of cytomegalovirus exposure and HLA in healthy donors. Study in general: There were more than 350 genotyped donors. Of these, 75% to 90% fell in the genetic ancestry cluster associated with self-reported Caucasian donors. Study-wide points: Common viral pathogens seemed, in a later analysis, to connect with several of the most significant clusters.

A multiplex PCR was run with 60 Vbeta primers and 13 Jbeta primers. Produced via immunoSEQ multiplex PCR; TCRdb's table is partial and in-frame only. Seen here are about 120,000 clones, over 70% observed once, and the top ten hold more than 1.5%. V shed 0 bases and J shed 5 bases, with 10 bases lying between them. The CDR3 extends over 14 amino acids. The germline V gene encodes CDR1 SEHNR and CDR2 FQNEAQ (reference sequence). As to this clone: Its antigen is not known.

The specimen was PBMCs. This clonotype originated in a woman under 30 in good health and CMV-seronegative. The chain is built from TRBV7-9 and TRBJ1-1; D not resolved. DNA of the CDR3: TGTGCCAGCAGCTTAGCGAGGATAATAACTGAAGCTTTCTTT. Residues: CASSLARIITEAFF.